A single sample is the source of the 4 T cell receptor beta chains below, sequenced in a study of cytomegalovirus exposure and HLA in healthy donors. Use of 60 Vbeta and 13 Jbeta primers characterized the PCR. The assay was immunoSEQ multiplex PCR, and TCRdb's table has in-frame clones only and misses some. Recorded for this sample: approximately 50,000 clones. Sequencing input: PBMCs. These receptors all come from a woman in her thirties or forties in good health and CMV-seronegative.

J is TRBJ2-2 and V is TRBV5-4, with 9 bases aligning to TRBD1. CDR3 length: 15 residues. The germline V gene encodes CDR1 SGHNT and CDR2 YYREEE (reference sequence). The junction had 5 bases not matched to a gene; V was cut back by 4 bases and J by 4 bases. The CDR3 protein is CASSPGQGSTGELFF. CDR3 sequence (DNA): TGTGCCAGCAGCCCGGGACAGGGATCCACCGGGGAGCTGTTTTTT.

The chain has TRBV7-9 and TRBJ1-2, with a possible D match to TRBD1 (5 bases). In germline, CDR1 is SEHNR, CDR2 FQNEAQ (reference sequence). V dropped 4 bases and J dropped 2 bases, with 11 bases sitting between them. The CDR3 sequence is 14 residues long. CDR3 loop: CASSYPTENYGYTF. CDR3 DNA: TGTGCCAGCAGCTACCCGACAGAAAACTATGGCTACACCTTC.

The CDR3 loop is CASSSRLAGGLTDNEQFF. For the CDR3, the DNA is TGTGCCAGCAGCTCCAGACTAGCGGGGGGACTGACCGACAATGAGCAGTTCTTC. The genes are TRBV7-6 and TRBJ2-1; TRBD2 aligns across 13 bases. The junction had 11 bases not matched to a gene; V was cut back by 4 bases and J by 5 bases. This CDR3 is 18 amino acids long. Germline V gives CDR1 SGHVS, CDR2 FNYEAQ.

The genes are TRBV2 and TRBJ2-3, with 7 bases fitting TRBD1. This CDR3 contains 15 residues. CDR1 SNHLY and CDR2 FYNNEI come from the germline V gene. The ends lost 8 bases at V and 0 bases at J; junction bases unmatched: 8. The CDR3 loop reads CASPRGRLSTDTQYF. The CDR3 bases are TGTGCCAGCCCCAGGGGGAGACTTAGCACAGATACGCAGTATTTT.